The T cell receptor beta chain described here comes from a study of blood T cell repertoires in COVID-19. Germline V gene sequence: CDR1 MDHEN, CDR2 SYDVKM. Trimming removed 2 bases at V and 4 bases at J, with 9 bases between. The CDR3 is 14 residues long. Profiling relied on immunoSEQ multiplex PCR, and the TCRdb table lists in-frame clones only, not all of them. This table holds around 220,000 clones, 80% to 90% found once. This TCR came from a woman aged 50 to 60 with acute COVID-19. The chain uses TRBV28 and TRBJ1-5; no firm D call. The material sequenced was PBMCs or T cells enriched from blood (not recorded which). CDR3 bases: TGTGCCAGCAGTTTAATTCCGGGAAATCAGCCCCAGCATTTT. Translated, it gives CASSLIPGNQPQHF. The full variable domain, with the rest looked up from reference TRBV28 and TRBJ1-5, is DVKVTQSSRYLVKRTGEKVFLECVQDMDHENMFWYRQDPGLGLRLIYFSYDVKMKEKGDIPEGYSVSREKKERFSLILESASTNQTSMYLCASSLIPGNQPQHFGDGTRLSIL.